The 14 T cell receptor beta chains listed next were all sequenced from one sample in a study of response to subunit inactivated influenza vaccine (dated by TCRdb to the late 2010s). Library creation used RT-PCR. TCRdb lists the instrument as Illumina HiSeq 2500. Using fastp trimming at Q25 and MiXCR clonotype assembly, TCRdb reanalyzed the public sequencing data and kept in-frame beta chains. Entries are consolidated by CDR3 protein sequence, retaining the most common genes and DNA. Recorded for this sample are under 800,000 distinct CDR3 sequences; around 14% of them occurred a single time. In total, the top ten clones hold approximately 7% of the sample. The starting material was PBMCs from blood, obtained about 14 days before vaccination. The receptors were sampled from a man between 50 and 59 years old who received an inactivated influenza vaccine. Donor details come from another sample of the same person, matched by shared clones.

This clonotype came up a few times. The V gene is TRBV5-5, the J gene TRBJ1-6, with D maybe TRBD1 (6 bases). V lost 0 bases and J lost 8, with 18 bases in between. CDR1 SGHKS and CDR2 YYEKEE come from the germline V gene (reference sequence). The CDR3 runs to 17 residues. CDR3 sequence: CASSLEPPIRGDSPLHF. The CDR3 DNA reads as TGTGCCAGCAGCTTGGAACCTCCCATCAGGGGTGATTCACCCCTCCACTTT.

This clonotype was observed a few times. The chain has TRBV11-2 and TRBJ2-1, with TRBD2 matching 9 bases. Trimming took 4 bases from V and 2 from J; bases not matched to a gene: 9. The CDR3 is made up of 17 amino acids. The germline CDR1 and CDR2 sequences are SGHAT and FQNNGV. The CDR3 DNA reads TGTGCCAGCAGCTCCCGGGGCGGGAGGGAGACCTACAATGAGCAGTTCTTC. This sequence encodes CASSSRGGRETYNEQFF.

The chain combines TRBV20-1 with TRBJ2-7, with unresolved D. The germline V gene encodes CDR1 DFQATT and CDR2 SNEGSKA (reference sequence). The CDR3 contains 11 residues. Trimming took off 8 bases at V and 4 bases at J, with 12 bases between the two ends. DNA of the CDR3: TGCAGTTCAAAACTTGAATACGAGCAGTACTTC. Translated, it gives CSSKLEYEQYF.

The chain is built from TRBV20-1 and TRBJ2-1; possibly TRBD2 for D (5 bases). V gave up 1 base and J gave up 4 bases, with 11 bases separating them. CDR3 length: 14 amino acids. Germline loops: CDR1 DFQATT, CDR2 SNEGSKA (reference sequence). The CDR3, as DNA: TGCAGTGCTAGAGTACTAGAGCTATACAATGAGCAGTTCTTC. This gives the protein CSARVLELYNEQFF.

There are a few counts of this clonotype. The rearrangement links TRBV18 to TRBJ2-5; TRBD2 aligns across 9 bases. The germline gives CDR1 KGHSH, CDR2 LQKENI. This CDR3 has 15 amino acids. V shed 2 bases and J 4 bases; nucleotides not matched to a gene: 5. CDR3 coding DNA: TGTGCCAGCTCACCAGGGACTAGCTGGGGAGAGACCCAGTACTTC. It specifies CASSPGTSWGETQYF.

This clonotype was picked up one time. The chain recombines TRBV4-2 with TRBJ2-5; no clear D gene. V was clipped by 1 base and J by 9 bases, with 21 bases between them. The CDR3 runs to 16 residues. CDR1 and CDR2 from the germline V gene are LGHNA and YNFKEQ. For the CDR3, the DNA is TGTGCCAGCAGCCAAGGGGCTTTCGCGGCCCCCTTAGCCCAGTACTTC. It is translated as CASSQGAFAAPLAQYF.

This clonotype was detected many times. The rearrangement joins TRBV12-3 or TRBV12-4 to TRBJ1-6; tentatively, D is TRBD1 (5 bases). CDR3 length: 15 amino acids. V gave up 0 bases and J gave up 9 bases, with 12 bases separating them. The CDR3 here is CASSLAQGIGSPLHF. The CDR3 region has the DNA TGTGCCAGCAGTTTAGCGCAGGGTATAGGTTCACCCCTCCACTTT.

The V call is TRBV27, the J call TRBJ2-3, with unresolved D. The CDR3 spans 15 residues. CDR1 MNHEY and CDR2 SMNVEV come from the germline V gene (reference sequence). V was cut by 0 bases and J by 1 base, with 8 bases left in between. CDR3 amino acids: CASSLSSMGTDTQYF. The CDR3 DNA follows: TGTGCCAGCAGTTTATCTAGCATGGGCACAGATACGCAGTATTTT.

There are a few counts of this clonotype. V usage is TRBV5-5 and J usage is TRBJ2-7; D remains ambiguous. The CDR3 has 15 amino acids. Germline-derived CDR1 and CDR2 are SGHKS and YYEKEE (reference sequence). Trimming pared 0 bases from V and 2 bases from J, leaving 12 bases between. The CDR3 here is CASSLEGRMTYEQYF. DNA for the CDR3: TGTGCCAGCAGCTTGGAAGGCAGGATGACCTACGAGCAGTACTTC.

The chain links TRBV27 to TRBJ2-7; 11 positions match TRBD2. V trimming: 4 bases; J trimming: 4 bases; junction bases outside the gene matches: 9. Germline loops: CDR1 MNHEY, CDR2 SMNVEV (reference sequence). The CDR3 is 16 amino acids. The CDR3 loop reads CASSSVAGGRRYEQYF. CDR3 in DNA: TGTGCCAGCAGTTCCGTAGCGGGAGGGCGGCGTTACGAGCAGTACTTC.

This clonotype was found a few times. The chain has TRBV5-1 and TRBJ1-5; 7 nucleotides match TRBD1. The V segment lost 4 bases and the J segment 3 bases; nucleotides outside the gene matches: 7. The CDR3 contains 15 residues. Germline V gives CDR1 SGHRS, CDR2 YFSETQ. The CDR3 DNA is TGCGCCAGCAGCGTTACAGGGGCCTTCAATCAGCCCCAGCATTTT. It yields the protein CASSVTGAFNQPQHF.

This clonotype turned up a few times. The chain combines TRBV5-1 with TRBJ2-3; D unresolved. The germline V gene has CDR1 SGHRS and CDR2 YFSETQ. The germline V and J ends were trimmed by 0 bases and 2 bases, with 10 bases remaining between them. This CDR3 spans 15 amino acids. CDR3 nucleotide sequence: TGCGCCAGCAGCTTGGACCAGGAGATCACAGATACGCAGTATTTT. Amino acids: CASSLDQEITDTQYF.

This clonotype has at least ten counts. This chain links TRBV4-2 with TRBJ2-1; TRBD2 aligns across 11 bases. Germline assignment: CDR1 LGHNA and CDR2 YNFKEQ. V lost 4 bases and J lost 5; bases outside the gene matches: 7. The CDR3 is 16 residues long. The CDR3 bases are TGTGCCAGCAGCCGGGGGACTAGCGGAGGAAACAATGAGCAGTTCTTC. This translates into CASSRGTSGGNNEQFF.

This clonotype was counted between two and nine times. J is TRBJ2-7 and V is TRBV28; D could derive from TRBD1 or TRBD2 (5 bases each). The CDR3 has 15 residues. Looked up from germline, CDR1 is MDHEN and CDR2 is SYDVKM. V was trimmed by 1 base and J by 6 bases, leaving 16 bases between them. The DNA for the CDR3 is TGTGCCAGCAGTTTATCCGGGGCCGTCCGGAGCGAGCAGTACTTC. It yields the protein CASSLSGAVRSEQYF.